This TCR beta chain was found in a study of cytomegalovirus exposure and HLA in healthy donors (dated by TCRdb to the late 2010s). Study-wide context: According to an earlier analysis of 550 to 750 of the donors, some 180 million T cells yielded 117 million unique TCR beta sequences and roughly 280 Gb of sequence data. Typing coverage varied by locus: 629-630 donors for A, B, C, DRB1 and DQB1; about 520 for DQA1; more than 600 for DPA1; 450 to 480 for DPB1. An earlier analysis of several hundred of the donors used high-throughput TCR beta sequencing to judge whether each TCR beta V gene segment behaved as functional or pseudogenic. HLA typing included class I and class II loci at four-digit resolution. Of the roughly 390 genotyped donors, over 65% fell in the genetic ancestry cluster associated with self-reported Caucasian donors. In a later analysis, previously published TCR beta repertoires from about 640 donors were re-analyzed and high-resolution HLA genotyping was added so that TCR occurrence patterns could be studied. The T cell repertoires of 670 or so subjects were profiled by immunosequencing and related to cytomegalovirus serostatus. Among roughly 400 genotyped donors of the cohort, an average of approximately 220,000 unique TCR beta nucleotide sequences was sequenced per donor, of which roughly 17% were non-productive. An early release that covered 500 to 800 HLA-typed donors contained approximately 300 gigabases of sequencing data and approximately 85 million unique TCR sequences. The aim of the study was to test whether cataloging public T cell receptors could identify signatures of past pathogen exposure. In a later genetic analysis, genome-wide SNP genotypes for about three fifths of the 666 donors were used, and that subset was treated as a discovery cohort. All discovery cohort repertoires had been generated on a single sequencing platform. Alongside the repertoire data, information on donor age, sex, ethnicity and CMV serostatus was compiled. A separate validation cohort of roughly 130 different subjects was used in addition to the roughly 640-subject first cohort. Rather than using new phenotypic data, the later analysis identified candidate immune exposures from TCR beta sequences and from how often those sequences occurred across donors. Roughly 5 DR-DQ haplotypes were handled as single units for association and clustering, since linkage in the cohort was strong. The study combined high-throughput TCR immunosequencing, statistical association of individual TCRs with disease status, and machine learning to predict cytomegalovirus infection status.

The table lists this clone with a count of one. It lacks a known antigen. Nothing much larger sits one base from this clone, and base qualities are not available. The cohort was made up of approximately 670 healthy bone marrow donors. At the time of sampling, all cohort members were nominally healthy, though unrecorded immune exposures were likely present. The donor tested CMV seronegative and was one of the 352 seronegative cohort members. Every donor gave a peripheral blood sample, and the peripheral blood mononuclear cells from that sample were used for TCR beta sequencing. The Qiagen DNeasy Blood Extraction Kit was used to extract genomic DNA from the blood cell samples. Receptors were amplified or captured by the immunoSEQ multiplex PCR assay. For the multiplex PCR, a mixture combining 60 forward primers for TCR Vbeta segments and 13 reverse primers for TCR Jbeta segments was used. A multiplex PCR assay on genomic DNA amplified the CDR3 region of rearranged TCR beta genes. The Illumina HiSeq System was used to sequence the amplified TCR beta libraries as 87-base-pair reads. From the authors' description of their analysis: A later analysis counted about 82 million unique TCR beta chains across the 640 or so repertoires, and some 12 million of these chains were shared by at least two donors. Raw reads were error-corrected and collapsed into unique sequences by a nearest-neighbor algorithm in which closely related sequences were merged to remove PCR and sequencing errors. V, D and J gene segments were assigned by aligning CDR3 sequences to IMGT reference sequences. For a sequence to be retained, a match of at least six nucleotides to both a V gene segment and a J gene segment was required. A rearrangement was called productive if the CDR3 had no stop codons and remained in frame with V and J, and every other rearrangement was called non-productive. CDR3 was defined by IMGT convention, running from the second conserved V-encoded cysteine to the conserved J-encoded phenylalanine. The earlier analysis of about 590 of the donors excluded sequences that lacked an unambiguous match to a single V gene segment. In an earlier analysis of several hundred of the donors, V segments were called functional above 56.7% productive rearrangements and were called segregating when the between-donor standard deviation exceeded 5%. A statistical classification framework was built to diagnose cytomegalovirus status from the catalog of TCR beta chain sequences. In a later analysis, TCR nucleotide sequences were compared against IMGT/GENE-DB human TR gene sequences so that V and J genes could be assigned. The TCRdist pipeline was used in a later analysis to assign CDR3 sequences and most-parsimonious VDJ recombination scenarios. In a later analysis, each TCR beta chain was defined by its CDR3 amino acid sequence together with its V-gene family, and reads lacking a unique V-gene family were excluded. As a way to deal with suspected cross-contamination and a sequencing artifact, a later analysis dropped 450 to 600 nucleotide sequences that were highly shared and had low generation probability. A later analysis calculated a clonal expansion index for each public chain from normalized within-repertoire ranks of inferred template counts. Generation probabilities in a later analysis came from a VDJ recombination model fitted to out-of-frame rearrangements, and those results were checked against IGoR. A later analysis scored TCR-TCR, TCR-HLA and TCR-CMV co-occurrence with hypergeometric tests, applying a repertoire-size bias correction to TCR pairs. False discovery rates were estimated in a later analysis by permuting HLA or CMV assignments 20 times. A later analysis grouped co-occurring TCRs with DBSCAN, adding TCRdist sequence similarity when clustering within HLA-allele-positive subsets. For co-occurrence clustering, repertoires with fewer than 30,000 or more than 120,000 public chains were excluded, along with five repertoires with anomalous nucleotide sharing. What TCRdb holds here is the immuneACCESS table cut down to in-frame rearrangements. Part of the clones is not present; checked against another copy, under half of the missing clones reflect an unresolved V gene, and the others are unexplained. V, J and clone size derive from that table, while D and trimming were established from the DNA sequence. This sample is represented by 220,000 or so clones; more than 60% of them were singletons. The top ten hold roughly 1.9% of the sample.

Ends trimmed: V by 2 bases, J by 4 bases; bases unmatched to a gene: 14. CDR1 and CDR2 are read off the germline V gene as SGHVS and FQNEAQ. Including the terminal cysteine and phenylalanine, the CDR3 comprises 19 residues. The sequence is cut down to CDR3 DNA, 57 bases in frame from base 1. The full study reports these points: In a later analysis, TCR association rates were found to vary across HLA loci, with the most associated TCRs seen for DRB1 alleles and the fewest for HLA-C alleles. In vitro tests confirmed that a few of the cytomegalovirus-associated TCR beta chains recognize cytomegalovirus antigens. The only immune exposure information available for the cohort was CMV serostatus. About 15 rarely observed V segments, including chromosome 9 orphons, were excluded from the earlier analysis of several hundred of the donors because counts were too low. V-gene and J-gene trimming of TCR beta chains was associated with a missense DCLRE1C variant in a later genetic analysis, and the association was replicated in an independent cohort. A later analysis reported that several top co-occurrence clusters appeared linked to parvovirus B19, influenza, CMV and Epstein-Barr virus. Because some donors lacked HLA typing at each locus, the association tests relied only on the typed subset. Broadly in line with IMGT annotations, most TCR beta V segments showed up in productive rearrangements about 87% or about 30% of the time in an earlier analysis of 450 to 750 of the donors. A cluster of highly shared sequence variants was judged likely to represent a technical artifact of the sequencing pipeline. When HLA alleles, especially DR and DQ, strongly co-occurred, attributing TCR associations to individual alleles was difficult. A further reported finding was that TCR beta sequences accurately predicted the HLA-A and HLA-B alleles for most subjects in the first cohort. Sequencing depth was assumed to be roughly uniform across donors in the presence/absence analyses, though that assumption may not hold. In this cohort, only TCR beta chains were sequenced, and detectable features were limited by the absence of alpha or paired-chain data. The study listed 164 TCR beta chains as associated with cytomegalovirus. Most CMV-associated TCR beta chains appeared to be HLA-restricted in a later analysis, and the HLA associations seemed to be driven largely by CMV exposure. The 87-base-pair reads could not distinguish some IMGT-functional V segments, including TRBV6-2 and TRBV6-3, so those segments were excluded. The classifier was reported to diagnose cytomegalovirus status with high specificity and sensitivity in both the original cohort and the validation cohort. A later analysis associated 16,951 TCR beta sequences with specific HLA alleles at a false discovery rate of 0.05. Compared with equally common non-associated chains, HLA-associated TCR beta chains in a later analysis were more clonally expanded and had lower generation probabilities. A later genetic analysis reported fewer N-insertions in productive TCRs among donors in an Asian-associated ancestry cluster than the roughly 700-donor mean. Across donors, most TCR sequences were observed very rarely, whereas some public TCRs were present in many individuals. Correlated functional status among segregating V segments might reflect linkage disequilibrium, but an unknown experimental factor could not be ruled out. The authors suggested that the approach could potentially be extended to other disease states and immunological phenotypes.

Sequences were obtained from PBMCs. This TCR was recovered from a woman aged 25-40 years in good health and CMV-seronegative. The chain employs TRBV7-8 and TRBJ2-5; 12 junctional bases match TRBD2. The DNA sequence follows: TGTGCCAGCAGCTTACGGGATAGACTAGCGGGAGTCTTGGGAGAGACCCAGTACTTC. Its protein is CASSLRDRLAGVLGETQYF.